One and the same sample provided the 16 T cell receptor beta chains below, sequenced in a study of T cells expressing NK-cell markers. Following a re-call of the 5' RACE reads, TCRdb has one entry per CDR3 protein and lacks DNA. The sample yields about 260,000 distinct CDR3 sequences, of which the top ten take up roughly 4.2%. What was sequenced was blood T cells: a sorted CD56 or NKG2C T cell subset, CD4+ or CD8+ T cells, or bulk PBMC T cells (not recorded which). The receptors here all came from a woman between 18 and 75 years old in good health.

The rearrangement uses TRBV28 and TRBJ2-4. CDR1 and CDR2 from the germline V gene are MDHEN and SYDVKM. CDR3 length: 14 residues. The CDR3 loop reads CASRKRLAKNIQYF.

The chain couples TRBV24-1 to TRBJ2-1; TCRdb names TRBD1, which stays unverified in the absence of DNA. This CDR3 region has 13 residues. CDR1 KGHDR and CDR2 SFDVKD come from the germline V gene. The CDR3 loop is CATSARGPDEQFF.

V is TRBV20-1 and J is TRBJ2-2; TCRdb gives TRBD2 as the D gene, but with no DNA this cannot be confirmed. The germline V gene has CDR1 DFQATT and CDR2 SNEGSKA (reference sequence). The CDR3 is made up of 15 amino acids. CDR3: CSARDWGGRTGELFF.

The chain's CDR3 is CASSSRGPLSYEQYF. The chain employs TRBV7-2 and TRBJ2-7; the TCRdb D gene call, TRBD2, has no DNA to confirm it. Germline CDR1 SGHTA, CDR2 FQGNSA. The CDR3 is 15 residues long.

The rearrangement links TRBV5-5 to TRBJ1-6. The CDR3 has 15 amino acids. From germline, CDR1 is SGHKS and CDR2 YYEKEE (reference sequence). The CDR3 spells CASSGDGRANSPLHF. Drawing the rest from reference TRBV5-5 and TRBJ1-6, the complete variable domain is DAGVTQSPTHLIKTRGQQVTLRCSPISGHKSVSWYQQVLGQGPQFIFQYYEKEERGRGNFPDRFSARQFPNYSSELNVNALLLGDSALYLCASSGDGRANSPLHFGNGTRLTVT.

The V gene is TRBV21-1, the J gene TRBJ2-4; TCRdb reports TRBD2, a call that lacks DNA to check it against. TRBV21-1 is designated a pseudogene. The CDR3 spans 14 residues. The CDR3 reads CASNLAGPKNIQYF.

The chain uses TRBV3-1 and TRBJ1-3. In germline, CDR1 is LGHDT, CDR2 YNNKEL (reference sequence). The length of the CDR3 is 16 residues. CDR3 in amino acids: CASSQGRPSFGNTIYF.

The CDR3 sequence is CASSLGPPTEAFF. The chain is built from TRBV5-1 and TRBJ1-1. This CDR3 is built from 13 residues. CDR1 and CDR2 (germline): SGHRS, YFSETQ.

The chain carries TRBV19 and TRBJ2-1; the D call of TRBD2 rests on TCRdb alone, since no DNA is present to check it. In germline, CDR1 is LNHDA, CDR2 SQIVND (reference sequence). CDR3 length equals 13 residues. This chain's CDR3 is CASRLAGGQEQFF.

This chain uses TRBV6-2 or TRBV6-3 with TRBJ2-2. CDR3 length: 14 amino acids. The germline V gene encodes CDR1 MNHEY and CDR2 SVGEGT. The CDR3 loop reads CASRKHGNTGELFF.

The rearrangement joins TRBV7-3 to TRBJ2-2; with no DNA, the TCRdb D assignment of TRBD1 cannot be verified. Germline V gene lookup returns CDR1 SGHTA and CDR2 FQGTGA. The CDR3 loop spans 16 amino acids. CDR3: CASSLTGTVYTGVLFF.

V gene TRBV5-1 combines with J gene TRBJ2-3; TCRdb reports TRBD1, a call that lacks DNA to check it against. Germline V gene data show CDR1 as SGHRS and CDR2 as YFSETQ. The CDR3 runs 14 residues. This CDR3 reads CASSSGGGPDTQYF. Full variable domain (rest looked up from reference TRBV5-1 and TRBJ2-3): KAGVTQTPRYLIKTRGQQVTLSCSPISGHRSVSWYQQTPGQGLQFLFEYFSETQRNKGNFPGRFSGRQFSNSRSEMNVSTLELGDSALYLCASSSGGGPDTQYFGPGTRLTVL.

The chain couples TRBV29-1 to TRBJ2-5; absent DNA, TCRdb's TRBD1 call cannot be checked. The germline CDR1 and CDR2 sequences are SQVTM and ANQGSEA. CDR3 length: 13 amino acids. CDR3 in amino acids: CSGRAGDGETQYF.

J is TRBJ1-1 and V is TRBV2; there is no DNA to check the TCRdb D call of TRBD1. Germline V CDR1 and CDR2: SNHLY, FYNNEI. The CDR3 runs 15 residues. The CDR3 here is CASTPGQTMNTEAFF.

The chain combines TRBV30 with TRBJ1-4; there is no DNA to check the TCRdb D call of TRBD1. Germline CDR1 reads GTSNPN; CDR2 reads SVGIG (reference sequence). There are 15 residues in the CDR3. This chain's CDR3 is CAWSVGQLVNEKLFF.

V is TRBV20-1 and J is TRBJ1-2. CDR1 is DFQATT, CDR2 SNEGSKA, per germline (reference sequence). The CDR3 consists of 13 residues. CDR3 sequence: CSALASAPYGYTF.